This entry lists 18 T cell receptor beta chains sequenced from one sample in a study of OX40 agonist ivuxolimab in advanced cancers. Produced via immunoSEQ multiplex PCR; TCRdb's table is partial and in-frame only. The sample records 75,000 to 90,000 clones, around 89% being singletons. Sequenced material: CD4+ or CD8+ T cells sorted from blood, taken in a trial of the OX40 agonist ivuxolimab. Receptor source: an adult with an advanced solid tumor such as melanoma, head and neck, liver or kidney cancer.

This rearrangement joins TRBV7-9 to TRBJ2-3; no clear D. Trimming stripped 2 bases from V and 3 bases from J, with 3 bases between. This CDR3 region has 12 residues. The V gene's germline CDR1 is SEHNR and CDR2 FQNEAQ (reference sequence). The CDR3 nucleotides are TGTGCCAGCAGCTTAAGGACAGATACGCAGTATTTT. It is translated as CASSLRTDTQYF.

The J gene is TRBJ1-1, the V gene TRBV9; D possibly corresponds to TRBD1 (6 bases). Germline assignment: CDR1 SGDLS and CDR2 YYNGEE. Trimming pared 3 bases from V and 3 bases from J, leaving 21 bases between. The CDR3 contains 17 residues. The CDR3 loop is CASSERVGGAMYTEAFF. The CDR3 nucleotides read TGTGCCAGCAGCGAGAGGGTTGGGGGCGCAATGTACACTGAAGCTTTCTTT.

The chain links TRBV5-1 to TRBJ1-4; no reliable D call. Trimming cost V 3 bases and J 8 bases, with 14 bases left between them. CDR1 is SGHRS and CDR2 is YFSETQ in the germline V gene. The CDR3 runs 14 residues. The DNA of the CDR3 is TGCGCCAGCAGCTCATCAGCCGGAACCGAAAAACTGTTTTTT. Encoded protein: CASSSSAGTEKLFF.

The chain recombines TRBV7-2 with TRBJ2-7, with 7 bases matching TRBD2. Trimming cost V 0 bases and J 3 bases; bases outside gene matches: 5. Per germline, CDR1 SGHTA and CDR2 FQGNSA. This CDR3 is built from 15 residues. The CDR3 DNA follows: TGTGCCAGCAGCTTAGCTCCCGGGGGGAACTACGAGCAGTACTTC. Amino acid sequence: CASSLAPGGNYEQYF.

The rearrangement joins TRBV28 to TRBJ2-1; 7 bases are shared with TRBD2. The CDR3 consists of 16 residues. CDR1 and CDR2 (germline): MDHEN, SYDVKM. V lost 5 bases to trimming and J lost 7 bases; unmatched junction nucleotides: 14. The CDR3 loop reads CASSTSSGPGRNEQFF. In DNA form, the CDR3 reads TGTGCCAGCAGTACCTCTAGCGGTCCCGGAAGAAATGAGCAGTTCTTC. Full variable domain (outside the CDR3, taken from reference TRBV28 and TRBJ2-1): DVKVTQSSRYLVKRTGEKVFLECVQDMDHENMFWYRQDPGLGLRLIYFSYDVKMKEKGDIPEGYSVSREKKERFSLILESASTNQTSMYLCASSTSSGPGRNEQFFGPGTRLTVL.

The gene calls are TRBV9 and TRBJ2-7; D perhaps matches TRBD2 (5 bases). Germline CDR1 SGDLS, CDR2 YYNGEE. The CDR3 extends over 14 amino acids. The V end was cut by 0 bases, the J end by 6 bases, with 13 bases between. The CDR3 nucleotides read TGTGCCAGCAGCGTAGCGGAGGTTACGTCCGAGCAGTACTTC. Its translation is CASSVAEVTSEQYF.

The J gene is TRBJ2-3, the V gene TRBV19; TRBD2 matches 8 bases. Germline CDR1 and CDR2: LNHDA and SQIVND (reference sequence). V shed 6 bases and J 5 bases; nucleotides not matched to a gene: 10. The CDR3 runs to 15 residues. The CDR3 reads CASSPGTSGLDTQYF. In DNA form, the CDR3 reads TGTGCCAGTAGCCCCGGGACTAGTGGGTTAGATACGCAGTATTTT.

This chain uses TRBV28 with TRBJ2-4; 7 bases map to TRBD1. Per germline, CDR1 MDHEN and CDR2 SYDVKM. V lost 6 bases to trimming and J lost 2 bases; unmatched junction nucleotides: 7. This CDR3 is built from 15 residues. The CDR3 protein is CASRDHRGPKNIQYF. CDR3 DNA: TGTGCCAGCAGGGATCACAGGGGACCCAAAAACATTCAGTACTTC.

The CDR3 bases are TGTGCCAGCTCACCAACAGTGAACAGCGAGCAGTACTTC. This encodes CASSPTVNSEQYF. The genes are TRBV18 and TRBJ2-7; D ambiguous. Germline V gene sequence: CDR1 KGHSH, CDR2 LQKENI. This CDR3 comprises 13 residues. V shed 2 bases and J shed 6 bases, with 11 bases lying between them.

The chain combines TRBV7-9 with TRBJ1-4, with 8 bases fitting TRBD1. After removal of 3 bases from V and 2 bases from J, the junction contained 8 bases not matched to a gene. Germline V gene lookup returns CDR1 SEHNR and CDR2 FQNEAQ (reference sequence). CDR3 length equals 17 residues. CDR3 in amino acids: CASSFKAGGATNEKLFF. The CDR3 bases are TGTGCCAGCAGCTTTAAGGCAGGGGGCGCGACTAATGAAAAACTGTTTTTT.

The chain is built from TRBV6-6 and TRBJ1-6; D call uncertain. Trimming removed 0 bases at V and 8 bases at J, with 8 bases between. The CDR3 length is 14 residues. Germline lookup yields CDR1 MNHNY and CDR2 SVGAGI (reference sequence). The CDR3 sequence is CASSYSDGDSPLHF. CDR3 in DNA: TGTGCCAGCAGTTACTCAGACGGGGATTCACCCCTCCACTTT.

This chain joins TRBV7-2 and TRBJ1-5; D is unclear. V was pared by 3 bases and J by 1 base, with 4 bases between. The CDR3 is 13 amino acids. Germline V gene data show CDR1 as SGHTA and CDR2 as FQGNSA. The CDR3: CASSFGSNQPQHF. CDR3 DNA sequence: TGTGCCAGCAGCTTCGGGAGCAATCAGCCCCAGCATTTT.

As DNA, the CDR3 is TGTGCCAGTAGGCCGACAGGGGTGGTGGAGACCCAGTACTTC. It translates to CASRPTGVVETQYF. The V call is TRBV19, the J call TRBJ2-5, with 8 bases that match TRBD1. With V trimmed by 6 bases and J by 5 bases, 8 bases remained unmatched. CDR1 LNHDA and CDR2 SQIVND come from the germline V gene (reference sequence). The CDR3 totals 14 residues.

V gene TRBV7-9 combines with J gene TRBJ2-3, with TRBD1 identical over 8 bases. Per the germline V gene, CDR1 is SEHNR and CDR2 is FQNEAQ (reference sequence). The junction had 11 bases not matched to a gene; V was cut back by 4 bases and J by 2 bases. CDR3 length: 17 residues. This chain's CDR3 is CASSSTVGQGFTDTQYF. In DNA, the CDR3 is TGTGCCAGCAGCTCCACCGTTGGACAGGGTTTCACAGATACGCAGTATTTT.

The CDR3 here is CASRSRGGPTDYEQYF. DNA for the CDR3: TGTGCCAGCAGGTCACGGGGGGGGCCCACCGACTACGAGCAGTACTTC. This chain uses TRBV7-2 with TRBJ2-7; 8 positions agree with TRBD2. Trimming removed 6 bases from V and 3 bases from J; junction bases left unmatched: 13. This CDR3 comprises 16 residues. Germline V CDR1 and CDR2: SGHTA, FQGNSA.

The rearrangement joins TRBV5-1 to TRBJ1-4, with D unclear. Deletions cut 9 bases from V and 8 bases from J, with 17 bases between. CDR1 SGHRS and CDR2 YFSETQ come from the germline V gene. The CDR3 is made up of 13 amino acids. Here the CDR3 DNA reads TGCGCCAACTCGGGCCCCTCGGTGGAAAAACTGTTTTTT. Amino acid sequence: CANSGPSVEKLFF.

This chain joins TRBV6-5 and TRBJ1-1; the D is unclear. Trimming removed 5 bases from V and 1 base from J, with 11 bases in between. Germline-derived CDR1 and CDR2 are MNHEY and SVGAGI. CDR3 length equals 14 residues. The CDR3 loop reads CASSPRQANTEAFF. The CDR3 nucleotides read TGTGCCAGCAGTCCCCGTCAAGCGAACACTGAAGCTTTCTTT.

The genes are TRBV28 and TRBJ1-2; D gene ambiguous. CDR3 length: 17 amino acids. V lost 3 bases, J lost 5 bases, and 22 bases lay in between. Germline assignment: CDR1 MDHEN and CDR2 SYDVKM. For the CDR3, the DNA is TGTGCCAGCAGTTTCCACCTAAGGCGTGGCTCGAGGTATGGCTACACCTTC. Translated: CASSFHLRRGSRYGYTF.